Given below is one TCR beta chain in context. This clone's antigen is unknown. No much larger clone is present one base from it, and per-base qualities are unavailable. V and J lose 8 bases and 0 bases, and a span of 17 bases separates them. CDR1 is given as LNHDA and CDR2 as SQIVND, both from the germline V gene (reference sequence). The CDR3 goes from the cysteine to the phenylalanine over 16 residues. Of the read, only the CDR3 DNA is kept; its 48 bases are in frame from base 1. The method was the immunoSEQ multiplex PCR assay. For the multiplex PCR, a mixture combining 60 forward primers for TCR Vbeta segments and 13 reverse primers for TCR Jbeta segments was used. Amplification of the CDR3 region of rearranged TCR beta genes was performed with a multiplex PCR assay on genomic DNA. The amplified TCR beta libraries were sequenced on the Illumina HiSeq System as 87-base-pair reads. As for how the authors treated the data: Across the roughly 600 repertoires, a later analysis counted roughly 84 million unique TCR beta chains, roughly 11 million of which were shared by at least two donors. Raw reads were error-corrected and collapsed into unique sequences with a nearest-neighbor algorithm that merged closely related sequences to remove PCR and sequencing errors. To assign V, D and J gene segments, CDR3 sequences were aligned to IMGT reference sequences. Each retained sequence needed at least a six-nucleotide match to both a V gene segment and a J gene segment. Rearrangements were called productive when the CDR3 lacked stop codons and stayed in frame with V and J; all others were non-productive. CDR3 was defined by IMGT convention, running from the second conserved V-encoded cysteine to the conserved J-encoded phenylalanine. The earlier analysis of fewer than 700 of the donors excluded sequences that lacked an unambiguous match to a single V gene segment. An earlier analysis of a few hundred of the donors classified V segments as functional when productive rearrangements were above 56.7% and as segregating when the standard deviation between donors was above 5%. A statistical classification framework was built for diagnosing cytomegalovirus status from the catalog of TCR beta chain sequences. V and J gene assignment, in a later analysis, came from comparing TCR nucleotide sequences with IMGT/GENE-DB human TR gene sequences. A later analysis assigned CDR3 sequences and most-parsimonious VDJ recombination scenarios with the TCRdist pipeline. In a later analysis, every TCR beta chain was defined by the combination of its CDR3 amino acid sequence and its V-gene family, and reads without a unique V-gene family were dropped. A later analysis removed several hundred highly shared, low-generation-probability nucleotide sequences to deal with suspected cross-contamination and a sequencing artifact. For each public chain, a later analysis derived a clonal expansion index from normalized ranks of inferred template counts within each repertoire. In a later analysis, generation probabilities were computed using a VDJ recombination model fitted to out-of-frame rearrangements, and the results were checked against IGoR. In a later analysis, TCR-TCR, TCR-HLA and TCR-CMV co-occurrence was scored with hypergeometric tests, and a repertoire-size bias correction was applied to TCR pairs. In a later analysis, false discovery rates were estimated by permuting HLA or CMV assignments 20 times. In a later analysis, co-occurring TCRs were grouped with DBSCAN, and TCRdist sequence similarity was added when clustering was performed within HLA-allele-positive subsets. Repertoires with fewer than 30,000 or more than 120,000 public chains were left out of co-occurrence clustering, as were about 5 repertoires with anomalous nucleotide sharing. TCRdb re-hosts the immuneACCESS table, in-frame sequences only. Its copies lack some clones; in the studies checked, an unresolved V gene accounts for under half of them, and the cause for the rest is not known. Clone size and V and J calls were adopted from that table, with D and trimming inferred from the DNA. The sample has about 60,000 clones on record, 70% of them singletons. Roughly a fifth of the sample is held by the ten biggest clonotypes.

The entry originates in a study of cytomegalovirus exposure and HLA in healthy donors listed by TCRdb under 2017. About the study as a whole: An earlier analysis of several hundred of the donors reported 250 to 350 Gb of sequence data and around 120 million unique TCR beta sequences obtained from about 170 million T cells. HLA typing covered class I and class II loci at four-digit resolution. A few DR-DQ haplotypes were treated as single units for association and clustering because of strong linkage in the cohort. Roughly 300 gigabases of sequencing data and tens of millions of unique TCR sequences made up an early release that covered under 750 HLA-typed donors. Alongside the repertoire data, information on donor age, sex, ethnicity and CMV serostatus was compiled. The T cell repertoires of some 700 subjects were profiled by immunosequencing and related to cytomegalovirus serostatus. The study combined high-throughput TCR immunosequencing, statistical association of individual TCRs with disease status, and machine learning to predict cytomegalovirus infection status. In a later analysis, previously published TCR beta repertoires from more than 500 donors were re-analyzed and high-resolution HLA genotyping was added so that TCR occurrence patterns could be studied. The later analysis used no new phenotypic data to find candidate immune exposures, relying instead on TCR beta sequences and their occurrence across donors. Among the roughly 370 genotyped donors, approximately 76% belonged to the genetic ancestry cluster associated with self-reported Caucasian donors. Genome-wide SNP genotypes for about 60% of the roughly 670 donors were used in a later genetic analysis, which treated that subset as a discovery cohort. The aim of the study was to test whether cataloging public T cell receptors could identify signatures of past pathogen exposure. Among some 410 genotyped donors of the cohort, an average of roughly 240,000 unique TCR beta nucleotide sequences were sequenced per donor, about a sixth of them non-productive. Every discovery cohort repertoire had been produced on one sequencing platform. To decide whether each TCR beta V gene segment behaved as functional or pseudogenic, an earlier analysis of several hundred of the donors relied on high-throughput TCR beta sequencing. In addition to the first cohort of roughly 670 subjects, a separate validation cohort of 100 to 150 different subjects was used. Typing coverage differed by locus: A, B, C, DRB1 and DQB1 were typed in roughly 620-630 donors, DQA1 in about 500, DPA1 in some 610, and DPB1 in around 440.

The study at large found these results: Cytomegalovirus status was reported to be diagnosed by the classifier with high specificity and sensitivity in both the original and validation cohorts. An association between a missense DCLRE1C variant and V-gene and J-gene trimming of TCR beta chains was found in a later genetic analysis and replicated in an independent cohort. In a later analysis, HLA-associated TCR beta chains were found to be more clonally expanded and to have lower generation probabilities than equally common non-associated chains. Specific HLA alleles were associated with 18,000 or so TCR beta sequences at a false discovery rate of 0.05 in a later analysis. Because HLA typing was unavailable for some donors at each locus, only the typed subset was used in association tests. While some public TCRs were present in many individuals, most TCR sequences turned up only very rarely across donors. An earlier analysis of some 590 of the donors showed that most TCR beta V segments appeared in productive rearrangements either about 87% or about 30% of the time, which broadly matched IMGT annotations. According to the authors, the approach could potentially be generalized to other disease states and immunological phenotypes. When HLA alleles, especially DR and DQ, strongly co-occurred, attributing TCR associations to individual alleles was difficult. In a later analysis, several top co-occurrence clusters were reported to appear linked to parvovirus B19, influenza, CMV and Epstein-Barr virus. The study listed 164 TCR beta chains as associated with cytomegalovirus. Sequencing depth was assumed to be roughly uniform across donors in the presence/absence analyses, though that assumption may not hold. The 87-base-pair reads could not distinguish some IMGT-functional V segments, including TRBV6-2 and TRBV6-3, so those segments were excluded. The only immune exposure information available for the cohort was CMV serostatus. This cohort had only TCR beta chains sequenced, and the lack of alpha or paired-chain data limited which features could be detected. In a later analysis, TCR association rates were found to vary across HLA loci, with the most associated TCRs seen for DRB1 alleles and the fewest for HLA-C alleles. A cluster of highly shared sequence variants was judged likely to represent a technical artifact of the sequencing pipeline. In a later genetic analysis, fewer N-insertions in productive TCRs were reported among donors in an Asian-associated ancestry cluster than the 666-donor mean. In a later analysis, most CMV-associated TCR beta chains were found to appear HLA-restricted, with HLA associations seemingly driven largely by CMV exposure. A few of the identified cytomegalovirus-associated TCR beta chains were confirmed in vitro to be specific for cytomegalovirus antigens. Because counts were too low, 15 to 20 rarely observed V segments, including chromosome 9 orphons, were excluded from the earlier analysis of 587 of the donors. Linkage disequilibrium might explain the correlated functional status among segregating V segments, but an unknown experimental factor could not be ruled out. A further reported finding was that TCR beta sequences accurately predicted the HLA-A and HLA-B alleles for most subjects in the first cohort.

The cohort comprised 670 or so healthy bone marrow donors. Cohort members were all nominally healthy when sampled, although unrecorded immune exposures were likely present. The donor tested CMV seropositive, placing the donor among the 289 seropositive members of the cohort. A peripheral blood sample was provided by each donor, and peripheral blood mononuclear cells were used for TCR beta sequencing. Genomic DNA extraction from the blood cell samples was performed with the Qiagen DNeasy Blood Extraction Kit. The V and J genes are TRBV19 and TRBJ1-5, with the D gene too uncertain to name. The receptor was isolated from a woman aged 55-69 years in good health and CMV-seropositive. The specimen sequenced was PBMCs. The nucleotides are TGTGCCAGTCTTCGATCGGGAGGGAATAGCAATCAGCCCCAGCATTTT. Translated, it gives CASLRSGGNSNQPQHF.